This T cell receptor beta chain was captured in a study of Tregs in tolerant kidney transplant recipients (dated by TCRdb to the late 2010s). As for the study more broadly: The study used TCRbeta sequencing to identify donor-specific regulatory T cells before combined kidney and bone marrow transplantation, then tracked those cells after transplant.

This clone came up a few times. What this receptor recognizes is not known. Nothing much larger sits one base from this clone, and base qualities are not available. The paper's findings and limits, for the study overall: Expanding Tregs with activated donor B cells appeared to identify the most biologically relevant and donor-specific TCRbeta repertoire. Donor-specific Treg expansion was found to exceed global Treg expansion in tolerant patients, suggesting antigen-driven rather than nonspecific expansion. Because only a small number of patients were included, the study had limitations, and the results will need to be validated in larger populations as well as under other immunosuppression protocols. Because the PCR primers were changed over time for some patients, nucleotide-level comparison could not be performed across the samples from those patients. Biological reproducibility was not examined directly, but technical replication error appeared to be minimal.

Related donors were used in the transplants with nonmyeloablative bone marrow transplantation, and mixed chimerism was transient in the human trials. Thawed PBMCs were FACS-sorted into unstimulated Tregs (CD4+CD25+CD127-), CD4+ non-Tregs (CD4+CD25-), CD4 cells and CD8 cells. The patients were a few recipients of combined kidney and bone marrow transplants from the ITN036ST trial, and samples were available only from these trial subjects. Healthy control blood was processed to PBMCs by Ficoll density gradient and cryopreserved, and patient PBMCs were collected before and after transplant. Its CDR3 holds 14 amino acids, cysteine through phenylalanine. The entry retains the CDR3 DNA only, 42 bases that are in frame from base 1. CDR1 LNHDA and CDR2 SQIVND are derived from the germline V gene (reference sequence). V is reduced by 5 bases and J by 7 bases, leaving a spacing of 14 bases between them. For TCRbeta CDR3 sequencing, genomic DNA from the sorted cells was extracted using the QIAGEN DNeasy Blood and Tissue Kit. Through immunoSEQ, high-throughput TCRbeta CDR3 sequencing was done commercially, including PCR amplification with internal controls and bias correction. In the source study's methods: A unique productive TCRbeta sequence was defined by the CDR3 nucleotide sequence when primers matched, and otherwise by the CDR3 amino acid sequence together with the Vbeta and Jbeta genes. As a correction for sorting error, sequences shared between sorted populations at a frequency ratio of 2:1 or less were discarded, and the remaining shared sequences were assigned to the higher population. Sequences were defined as donor-reactive when expanded at least 5-fold in CFSE-low cells versus unstimulated cells and present at a frequency of at least 0.01% in CFSE-low cells. Repertoire divergence was quantified by Jensen-Shannon divergence using the top 100 TCRbeta sequences ranked by frequency. When a sample had multiple sequencing runs, each run was corrected for sorting error separately and the runs were then pooled. TCRdb holds this immuneACCESS table with in-frame rearrangements only. Some clones are missing; in checked studies, unresolved V genes explain under half, and the rest has no known cause. The V and J calls and clone size come from that table; D and trimming were worked out from the DNA. The sample table holds about 81,000 clones, of which 91% were seen once. The ten biggest clones cover roughly 1.5% of the sample.

This TCR was sampled from a human patient who received a combined kidney and bone marrow transplant. Following a transplant, some T cells may be graft donor cells, not patient cells. Sequencing was performed on CD4+ T cells from blood (PBMCs), taken 24 months after the transplant. The V gene is TRBV19 and the J gene is TRBJ1-4; the D gene is possibly TRBD1, with 5 bases matching. The base sequence is TGTGCCAGTAGTCAGGGTTTGCGGGGTGAAAAACTGTTTTTT. This codes for CASSQGLRGEKLFF.